Below are 26 T cell receptor beta chains sequenced from a single sample in a study of T-cell memory formation after mild COVID-19. One entry per CDR3 protein results from TCRdb running MiXCR on the 5' RACE reads. The sample lists around 200,000 distinct CDR3 sequences, approximately 10% occurring once. The sample comprised PBMCs or a T cell subset sorted from them (not recorded which). The receptors originated from a man aged 18 to 29 who had mild COVID-19 (a few samples of this study predate the infection). Cell type and time point are not known.

This sequence joins TRBV20-1 and TRBJ1-2; D is ambiguous. Germline values: CDR1 DFQATT, CDR2 SNEGSKA (reference sequence). V lost 8 bases and J lost 4, with 14 bases in between. There are 12 residues in the CDR3. The CDR3 sequence is CSSSPRGYGYTF. The CDR3 coding sequence is TGCAGTTCTTCCCCCCGGGGCTATGGCTACACCTTC.

This clonotype was detected ten times or more. The rearrangement uses TRBV4-3 and TRBJ2-7; possibly TRBD1 for D (6 bases). Germline CDR1 is LGHNA and CDR2 is YSLEER. CDR3 length: 16 residues. V lost 4 bases and J 2 bases, leaving 18 bases between the germline ends. Here the CDR3 DNA reads TGCGCCAGCAGCCCAGGTACTAGGTGGGACACCTACGAGCAGTACTTC. Protein product: CASSPGTRWDTYEQYF.

The genes are TRBV7-2 and TRBJ2-7, with D unresolved. The CDR3 is 14 residues long. V was shortened by 4 bases and J by 2 bases, with 12 bases between the two germline ends. Germline values: CDR1 SGHTA, CDR2 FQGNSA. In DNA form, the CDR3 reads TGTGCCAGCAGCTCCGGCGTAGGCCCCTACGAGCAGTACTTC. This encodes CASSSGVGPYEQYF.

This clonotype was recorded a few times. The J gene is TRBJ2-3, the V gene TRBV11-2; TRBD2 agrees at 8 bases. The V segment lost 3 bases and the J segment 4 bases; nucleotides outside the gene matches: 9. This CDR3 spans 16 amino acids. In germline, CDR1 is SGHAT, CDR2 FQNNGV. The CDR3 is CASSFPLRGVPDTQYF. CDR3 DNA: TGTGCCAGCAGCTTCCCCTTGCGGGGGGTGCCAGATACGCAGTATTTT.

The rearrangement links TRBV4-3 to TRBJ2-3; D not certain. The length of the CDR3 is 16 residues. Trimming shortened V by 0 bases and J by 2 bases, and 12 bases separated the two germline ends. Per germline, CDR1 LGHNA and CDR2 YSLEER. The DNA of the CDR3 is TGCGCCAGCAGCCAAGACGACCTCGTCCACACAGATACGCAGTATTTT. It yields the protein CASSQDDLVHTDTQYF.

V usage is TRBV19 and J usage is TRBJ2-1; TRBD2 agrees at 10 bases. The J segment lost 4 bases and the V segment lost 4 bases, leaving 1 base of the junction unmatched. CDR1 is LNHDA, CDR2 SQIVND, per germline (reference sequence). There are 14 residues in the CDR3. The CDR3 loop is CASSRTSGYNEQFF. The CDR3 bases are TGTGCCAGTAGTAGGACTAGCGGTTACAATGAGCAGTTCTTC.

This sequence joins TRBV6-1 and TRBJ2-2; D is unresolved. Per the germline V gene, CDR1 is MNHNS and CDR2 is SASEGT. Trimming removed 5 bases at V and 2 bases at J, with 9 bases between. There are 14 residues in the CDR3. As DNA, the CDR3 is TGTGCCAGCAGTCGGGCCATTAACACCGGGGAGCTGTTTTTT. Amino acids: CASSRAINTGELFF.

This clonotype was detected many times. CDR3: CASSPRLRQFF. The CDR3 bases are TGTGCCAGCAGCCCTCGATTGAGGCAGTTCTTC. The rearrangement uses TRBV7-2 and TRBJ2-1; D gene uncertain. Germline assignment: CDR1 SGHTA and CDR2 FQGNSA. This CDR3 has 11 residues. Trimming pared 5 bases from V and 12 bases from J, leaving 11 bases between. Using reference TRBV7-2 and TRBJ2-1 for the parts outside the CDR3, the full variable domain is GAGVSQSPSNKVTEKGKDVELRCDPISGHTALYWYRQSLGQGLEFLIYFQGNSAPDKSGLPSDRFSAERTGGSVSTLTIQRTQQEDSAVYLCASSPRLRQFFGPGTRLTVL.

This clonotype was counted between two and nine times. DNA of the CDR3: TGTGCCAGCAGTGAAACAGAGGTTAATGAAAAACTGTTTTTT. Translated, it gives CASSETEVNEKLFF. The rearrangement joins TRBV25-1 to TRBJ1-4; D call uncertain. Trimming cost V 2 bases and J 4 bases, with 8 bases left between them. From germline, CDR1 is MGHDK and CDR2 SYGVNS. The CDR3 loop spans 14 amino acids.

This sequence joins TRBV4-1 and TRBJ1-1; D is unclear. The CDR3 totals 13 residues. Germline CDR1 MGHRA, CDR2 YSYEKL. The V gene lost 0 bases and the J gene lost 8 bases, with 10 bases spanning the gap. The CDR3 region is CASSQERAFEAFF. DNA of the CDR3: TGCGCCAGCAGCCAAGAGAGGGCATTCGAAGCTTTCTTT.

The V call is TRBV27, the J call TRBJ1-4; no clear D gene. This CDR3 is built from 14 residues. The germline V gene encodes CDR1 MNHEY and CDR2 SMNVEV (reference sequence). Trimming pared 3 bases from V and 6 bases from J, leaving 11 bases between. The CDR3 region is CASSFRSTHEKLFF. For the CDR3, the DNA is TGTGCCAGCAGTTTTAGATCCACTCATGAAAAACTGTTTTTT. Full variable domain (outside the CDR3, taken from reference TRBV27 and TRBJ1-4): EAQVTQNPRYLITVTGKKLTVTCSQNMNHEYMSWYRQDPGLGLRQIYYSMNVEVTDKGDVPEGYKVSRKEKRNFPLILESPSPNQTSLYFCASSFRSTHEKLFFGSGTQLSVL.

J is TRBJ1-2 and V is TRBV12-3 or TRBV12-4; D uncertain. V was pared by 1 base and J by 4 bases, with 7 bases between. CDR3 length equals 13 residues. The CDR3 DNA sequence: TGTGCCAGCAGTTTAGGCCATCCCTATGGCTACACCTTC. Translated, it gives CASSLGHPYGYTF.

The chain recombines TRBV30 with TRBJ2-3; D gene ambiguous. V was clipped by 4 bases and J by 0 bases, with 11 bases between them. Germline V gives CDR1 GTSNPN, CDR2 SVGIG (reference sequence). The length of the CDR3 is 14 residues. The CDR3 loop reads CAWKTSYSTDTQYF. DNA of the CDR3: TGTGCCTGGAAGACTTCCTATAGCACAGATACGCAGTATTTT.

The chain combines TRBV9 with TRBJ2-5; a possible D gene is TRBD2 (6 bases). The CDR3 is 18 amino acids. CDR1 is SGDLS and CDR2 is YYNGEE in the germline V gene. Trimming left V 0 bases short and J 1 base short, with 19 bases between. DNA for the CDR3: TGTGCCAGCAGCGTAGCTGCGGGGATTGGTTCTGGCCAAGAGACCCAGTACTTC. Protein sequence: CASSVAAGIGSGQETQYF.

This CDR3 is CASSVDWQETQYF. In nucleotides, the CDR3 is TGTGCCAGCAGCGTGGACTGGCAAGAGACCCAGTACTTC. This rearrangement joins TRBV7-2 to TRBJ2-5, with a tentative D call TRBD2 (5 bases). Trimming cost V 5 bases and J 2 bases, with 9 bases left between them. The CDR3 is 13 residues long. The germline V gene has CDR1 SGHTA and CDR2 FQGNSA.

This clonotype was picked up many times. The chain couples TRBV5-1 to TRBJ2-3; TRBD2 matches 13 bases. Trimming removed 4 bases from V and 2 bases from J; junction bases left unmatched: 7. The CDR3 runs to 17 residues. Germline CDR1 SGHRS, CDR2 YFSETQ. CDR3 in DNA: TGCGCCAGCAGCCCAGGGACTAGCGGGGCTTCCACAGATACGCAGTATTTT. It translates to CASSPGTSGASTDTQYF.

As DNA, the CDR3 is TGTGCCAGCAGTTACTCGGTGTCCGATACGCAGTATTTT. As protein: CASSYSVSDTQYF. This chain uses TRBV6-5 with TRBJ2-3; the D is unclear. The CDR3 spans 13 residues. V was cut by 0 bases and J by 6 bases, with 7 bases left in between. Germline V gene sequence: CDR1 MNHEY, CDR2 SVGAGI.

V gene TRBV7-3 combines with J gene TRBJ2-1; 13 nucleotides agree with TRBD2. Trimming removed 4 bases from V and 8 bases from J; junction bases left unmatched: 11. In germline, CDR1 is SGHTA, CDR2 FQGTGA. The length of the CDR3 is 17 residues. The CDR3 here is CASSSRTSGSVRHEQFF. CDR3 coding DNA: TGTGCCAGCAGCTCGCGGACTAGCGGGAGTGTGAGGCATGAGCAGTTCTTC.

This clonotype was detected many times. V is TRBV10-3 and J is TRBJ1-6; 8 nucleotides agree with TRBD1. Trimming cost V 3 bases and J 10 bases; bases outside gene matches: 8. The CDR3 consists of 15 residues. Per the germline V gene, CDR1 is ENHRY and CDR2 is SYGVKD. The CDR3 is CAISEQTGDISPLHF. The CDR3 DNA sequence: TGTGCCATCAGTGAACAGACAGGGGACATCTCACCCCTCCACTTT.

This clonotype was picked up a small number of times. This sequence joins TRBV6-6 and TRBJ1-6, with 11 bases matching TRBD1. This CDR3 spans 13 amino acids. From germline, CDR1 is MNHNY and CDR2 SVGAGI (reference sequence). The V segment lost 10 bases and the J segment 7 bases; nucleotides outside the gene matches: 3. CDR3 sequence: CATGQGANSPLHF. As DNA, the CDR3 is TGTGCCACTGGACAGGGGGCGAATTCACCCCTCCACTTT.

This clonotype has just a few counts. The chain links TRBV20-1 to TRBJ1-6; D perhaps matches TRBD1 (5 bases). With 0 bases removed from V and 10 bases from J, the gap between germline ends came to 10 bases. The germline CDR1 and CDR2 sequences are DFQATT and SNEGSKA (reference sequence). CDR3 length: 13 residues. The CDR3 nucleotides read TGCAGTGCTAGAGATGGGGGGTTGTCACCCCTCCACTTT. Protein sequence: CSARDGGLSPLHF.

A few counts support this clonotype. This chain uses TRBV18 with TRBJ1-5; 8 positions agree with TRBD1. The V and J ends lost 2 bases and 7 bases, in that order; junction bases with no gene match: 4. CDR1 and CDR2 (germline): KGHSH, LQKENI. The CDR3 extends over 14 amino acids. In nucleotides, the CDR3 is TGTGCCAGCTCACCAATAGGGACAGGACAGCCCCAGCATTTT. Amino acid sequence: CASSPIGTGQPQHF.

This clonotype was recorded a few times. The chain is built from TRBV2 and TRBJ2-7; TRBD1 aligns across 9 bases. This CDR3 has 12 residues. The trim removed 9 bases at V and 9 bases at J, leaving 9 bases unmatched. Germline CDR1 reads SNHLY; CDR2 reads FYNNEI. The CDR3 DNA sequence: TGTGCCAGGGGACAGGGAAGATCTGGGCAGTACTTC. As protein: CARGQGRSGQYF.

This clonotype has ten or more counts. V and J are TRBV7-2 and TRBJ1-1; D ambiguous. Per germline, CDR1 SGHTA and CDR2 FQGNSA. Trimming stripped 2 bases from V and 1 base from J, with 5 bases between. This CDR3 spans 13 amino acids. CDR3 sequence: CASSLNRNTEAFF. As DNA, the CDR3 is TGTGCCAGCAGCTTAAACAGGAACACTGAAGCTTTCTTT. Based on the CDR3 plus reference TRBV7-2 and TRBJ1-1, the full variable domain is GAGVSQSPSNKVTEKGKDVELRCDPISGHTALYWYRQSLGQGLEFLIYFQGNSAPDKSGLPSDRFSAERTGGSVSTLTIQRTQQEDSAVYLCASSLNRNTEAFFGQGTRLTVV.

J is TRBJ2-2 and V is TRBV3-1; tentatively, D is TRBD2 (6 bases). The V gene's germline CDR1 is LGHDT and CDR2 YNNKEL (reference sequence). V gave up 3 bases and J gave up 4 bases, with 9 bases separating them. There are 14 residues in the CDR3. CDR3 protein: CASSHGTFTGELFF. In DNA form, the CDR3 reads TGTGCCAGCAGCCACGGGACTTTCACCGGGGAGCTGTTTTTT.

The V and J genes are TRBV24-1 and TRBJ2-5; 11 positions agree with TRBD1. The CDR3 has 17 amino acids. CDR1 is KGHDR, CDR2 SFDVKD, per germline. J lost 5 bases, V lost 2 bases, and 9 bases had no gene match. The CDR3 loop is CATSDSGGQGAGETQYF. The CDR3 DNA reads TGTGCCACCAGTGATTCAGGCGGACAGGGGGCCGGCGAGACCCAGTACTTC.